A single sample gave rise to the 20 T cell receptor beta chains below, sequenced in a study of blood T cell repertoires in COVID-19. Sequencing was performed with immunoSEQ multiplex PCR; in TCRdb, only in-frame clones are kept and a portion is missing. The sample lists about 66,000 clones, 85% to 90% seen once, with over 6% in the top ten. Sequenced: peripheral blood. These receptors originate from a man aged 50 to 60 with active COVID-19.

The rearrangement links TRBV19 to TRBJ2-3, with 11 bases that match TRBD1. Trimming at V came to 6 bases and at J to 2 bases, leaving 4 bases not matched to a gene. The CDR3 spans 15 residues. Germline V gene sequence: CDR1 LNHDA, CDR2 SQIVND (reference sequence). CDR3 residues: CASRTGQGDTDTQYF. The CDR3 coding sequence is TGTGCCAGTAGGACGGGACAGGGGGACACAGATACGCAGTATTTT.

The chain carries TRBV10-3 and TRBJ1-5; 7 bases are shared with TRBD1. This CDR3 has 14 amino acids. Per the germline V gene, CDR1 is ENHRY and CDR2 is SYGVKD. Trimming removed 4 bases from V and 3 bases from J; junction bases left unmatched: 3. The CDR3 coding sequence is TGTGCCATCAGTGGAGGACAGGACAATCAGCCCCAGCATTTT. Translated, it gives CAISGGQDNQPQHF.

The chain couples TRBV7-9 to TRBJ2-5, with a weak D call TRBD1 (6 bases). Germline loops: CDR1 SEHNR, CDR2 FQNEAQ (reference sequence). V lost 9 bases and J 7 bases, leaving 21 bases between the germline ends. The CDR3 spans 14 residues. CDR3 region: CASRQDNTLGTQYF. The CDR3 coding sequence is TGTGCCAGTAGACAGGACAACACCCTTGGGACCCAGTACTTC. The variable domain in full, completed from reference TRBV7-9 and TRBJ2-5, reads DTGVSQNPRHKITKRGQNVTFRCDPISEHNRLYWYRQTLGQGPEFLTYFQNEAQLEKSRLLSDRFSAERPKGSFSTLEIQRTEQGDSAMYLCASRQDNTLGTQYFGPGTRLLVL.

The CDR3, as DNA: TGTGCCAGCAGCCAAGATAAACAGGGAAGATCACCCCTCCACTTT. As protein: CASSQDKQGRSPLHF. The V and J genes are TRBV4-2 and TRBJ1-6; tentatively, D is TRBD1 (6 bases). The CDR3 runs to 15 residues. V was shortened by 0 bases and J by 10 bases, with 13 bases between the two germline ends. Per germline, CDR1 LGHNA and CDR2 YNFKEQ.

This chain joins TRBV6-5 and TRBJ2-2; 10 bases line up with TRBD1. The trim removed 10 bases at V and 3 bases at J, leaving 5 bases unmatched. The CDR3 runs 14 residues. Germline V gene sequence: CDR1 MNHEY, CDR2 SVGAGI. The CDR3 here is CATKGQGYTGELFF. The CDR3 DNA sequence: TGTGCCACCAAGGGACAGGGGTACACCGGGGAGCTGTTTTTT.

The chain carries TRBV19 and TRBJ2-5; the match to TRBD2 covers 7 bases. This CDR3 region has 13 residues. Germline lookup yields CDR1 LNHDA and CDR2 SQIVND (reference sequence). The CDR3 loop is CACRRSAGRTQYF. The CDR3 DNA is TGTGCTTGCCGAAGGTCAGCGGGACGGACCCAGTACTTC. Together with reference TRBV19 and TRBJ2-5, the CDR3 gives the full variable domain: DGGITQSPKYLFRKEGQNVTLSCEQNLNHDAMYWYRQDPGQGLRLIYYSQIVNDFQKGDIAEGYSVSREKKESFPLTVTSAQKNPTAFYLCACRRSAGRTQYFGPGTRLLVL.

Turning to this clone: Different DNA sequences within this sample yield the same CDR3. V and J are TRBV27 and TRBJ2-3, with TRBD2 matching 9 bases. Unmatched junction bases numbered 3, after V lost 2 bases and J lost 3 bases. This CDR3 comprises 15 residues. CDR1 is MNHEY and CDR2 is SMNVEV in the germline V gene (reference sequence). CDR3 amino acids: CASSLTTSGTDTQYF. The CDR3 DNA is TGTGCCAGCAGTTTAACAACTAGCGGGACAGATACGCAGTATTTT.

The chain is built from TRBV6-1 and TRBJ1-2, with D perhaps matching TRBD1 (5 bases). The CDR3 has 14 residues. V lost 2 bases, J lost 8 bases, and 15 bases lay in between. Germline assignment: CDR1 MNHNS and CDR2 SASEGT. CDR3 in amino acids: CASSETGWADGYTF. In DNA form, the CDR3 reads TGTGCCAGCAGTGAAACAGGTTGGGCGGACGGCTACACCTTC.

V usage is TRBV6-1 and J usage is TRBJ2-7; D is ambiguous. V was pared by 0 bases and J by 7 bases, with 16 bases between. The CDR3 length is 15 residues. Germline assignment: CDR1 MNHNS and CDR2 SASEGT. CDR3 DNA sequence: TGTGCCAGCAGTGAAGCCTGGCAGACGAGCGTTGAGCAGTACTTC. Translated: CASSEAWQTSVEQYF.

The chain is built from TRBV6-6 and TRBJ2-3; D is unclear. The CDR3 is 14 amino acids. CDR1 is MNHNY, CDR2 SVGAGI, per germline (reference sequence). V was cut by 0 bases and J by 2 bases, with 6 bases left in between. CDR3 in amino acids: CASSYSQSTDTQYF. DNA for the CDR3: TGTGCCAGCAGTTACTCCCAGTCCACAGATACGCAGTATTTT.

This chain connects TRBV5-1 to TRBJ2-7, with D possibly matching TRBD1 (6 bases). Germline assignment: CDR1 SGHRS and CDR2 YFSETQ. The CDR3 runs to 14 residues. With 4 bases removed from V and 2 bases from J, the gap between germline ends came to 13 bases. CDR3 coding DNA: TGCGCCAGCAGCGCCTGGACAGCCACCTACGAGCAGTACTTC. Protein: CASSAWTATYEQYF.

V usage is TRBV24-1 and J usage is TRBJ2-1, with 8 bases identical to TRBD2. V gave up 5 bases and J gave up 0 bases; unmatched junction bases: 11. The germline gives CDR1 KGHDR, CDR2 SFDVKD. This CDR3 region has 18 residues. Here the CDR3 DNA reads TGTGCCACCAGTGCCCCACGCTCTAGCGGGCTCTCCTACAATGAGCAGTTCTTC. Protein product: CATSAPRSSGLSYNEQFF.

The chain employs TRBV19 and TRBJ2-3; TRBD2 aligns across 11 bases. CDR3 length equals 15 residues. Trimming at V came to 5 bases and at J to 5 bases, leaving 6 bases not matched to a gene. Germline CDR1 LNHDA, CDR2 SQIVND (reference sequence). The CDR3 protein is CASSPLAGGEDTQYF. In DNA, the CDR3 is TGTGCCAGTAGTCCGCTAGCGGGGGGCGAAGATACGCAGTATTTT.

The chain carries TRBV5-1 and TRBJ1-1; D remains unclear. This CDR3 contains 14 residues. Between the trimmed V and J ends, which lost 2 bases and 8 bases, there was a span of 16 bases. From germline, CDR1 is SGHRS and CDR2 YFSETQ. The CDR3 loop reads CASSFSFGSAEAFF. As DNA, the CDR3 is TGCGCCAGCAGCTTCAGCTTCGGGTCAGCCGAAGCTTTCTTT. Full variable domain (rest looked up from reference TRBV5-1 and TRBJ1-1): KAGVTQTPRYLIKTRGQQVTLSCSPISGHRSVSWYQQTPGQGLQFLFEYFSETQRNKGNFPGRFSGRQFSNSRSEMNVSTLELGDSALYLCASSFSFGSAEAFFGQGTRLTVV.

The chain uses TRBV19 and TRBJ1-1; 8 bases match TRBD1. This CDR3 region has 14 residues. Per the germline V gene, CDR1 is LNHDA and CDR2 is SQIVND (reference sequence). J lost 10 bases, V lost 1 base, and 8 bases had no gene match. This chain's CDR3 is CASSIGFRTGSAFF. As DNA, the CDR3 is TGTGCCAGTAGTATAGGGTTCCGGACAGGGTCAGCTTTCTTT.

The CDR3 loop is CASSRQGIRRTEAFF. The CDR3 coding sequence is TGTGCCAGCTCCCGACAGGGGATAAGGAGAACTGAAGCTTTCTTT. V gene TRBV18 combines with J gene TRBJ1-1; TRBD1 matches 8 bases. CDR1 is KGHSH and CDR2 is LQKENI in the germline V gene. This CDR3 is 15 amino acids long. J lost 5 bases, V lost 6 bases, and 11 bases had no gene match. The full variable domain, completed using reference TRBV18 and TRBJ1-1, is NAGVMQNPRHLVRRRGQEARLRCSPMKGHSHVYWYRQLPEEGLKFMVYLQKENIIDESGMPKERFSAEFPKEGPSILRIQQVVRGDSAAYFCASSRQGIRRTEAFFGQGTRLTVV.

The chain couples TRBV19 to TRBJ2-3; possible D gene TRBD2, 5 bases. The CDR3 contains 13 residues. Trimming removed 7 bases from V and 6 bases from J, with 14 bases in between. Germline lookup yields CDR1 LNHDA and CDR2 SQIVND (reference sequence). The DNA for the CDR3 is TGTGCCAGTACGCGAAGAGACTACGATACGCAGTATTTT. It specifies CASTRRDYDTQYF. Combining the CDR3 with reference TRBV19 and TRBJ2-3 gives the whole variable domain DGGITQSPKYLFRKEGQNVTLSCEQNLNHDAMYWYRQDPGQGLRLIYYSQIVNDFQKGDIAEGYSVSREKKESFPLTVTSAQKNPTAFYLCASTRRDYDTQYFGPGTRLTVL.

The chain is built from TRBV9 and TRBJ2-1, with 8 bases that match TRBD1. CDR3 length equals 15 residues. Trimming at V came to 4 bases and at J to 8 bases, leaving 11 bases not matched to a gene. From germline, CDR1 is SGDLS and CDR2 YYNGEE. The CDR3 DNA follows: TGTGCCAGCAGCCAACAGGGGGATCGGGGCGATGAGCAGTTCTTC. Amino acids: CASSQQGDRGDEQFF.

V is TRBV5-6 and J is TRBJ2-1, with D unresolved. The V and J ends lost 6 bases and 1 base respectively, with 17 bases between them. CDR1 is SGHDT, CDR2 YYEEEE, per germline. This CDR3 is built from 16 residues. This chain's CDR3 is CASTPTQRPSYNEQFF. The CDR3 nucleotides read TGTGCCAGCACCCCGACCCAGCGACCTTCCTACAATGAGCAGTTCTTC. Variable domain in full (rest from reference TRBV5-6 and TRBJ2-1): DAGVTQSPTHLIKTRGQQVTLRCSPKSGHDTVSWYQQALGQGPQFIFQYYEEEERQRGNFPDRFSGHQFPNYSSELNVNALLLGDSALYLCASTPTQRPSYNEQFFGPGTRLTVL.

This chain links TRBV14 with TRBJ2-1, with D maybe TRBD2 (5 bases). Germline values: CDR1 SGHDN, CDR2 FVKESK. CDR3 length: 16 residues. With 4 bases removed from V and 2 bases from J, the gap between germline ends came to 15 bases. The CDR3 spells CASSPTGGRPYNEQFF. CDR3 nucleotide sequence: TGTGCCAGCAGCCCGACTGGCGGGCGCCCCTACAATGAGCAGTTCTTC. Using reference TRBV14 and TRBJ2-1 for the parts outside the CDR3, the full variable domain is EAGVTQFPSHSVIEKGQTVTLRCDPISGHDNLYWYRRVMGKEIKFLLHFVKESKQDESGMPNNRFLAERTGGTYSTLKVQPAELEDSGVYFCASSPTGGRPYNEQFFGPGTRLTVL.